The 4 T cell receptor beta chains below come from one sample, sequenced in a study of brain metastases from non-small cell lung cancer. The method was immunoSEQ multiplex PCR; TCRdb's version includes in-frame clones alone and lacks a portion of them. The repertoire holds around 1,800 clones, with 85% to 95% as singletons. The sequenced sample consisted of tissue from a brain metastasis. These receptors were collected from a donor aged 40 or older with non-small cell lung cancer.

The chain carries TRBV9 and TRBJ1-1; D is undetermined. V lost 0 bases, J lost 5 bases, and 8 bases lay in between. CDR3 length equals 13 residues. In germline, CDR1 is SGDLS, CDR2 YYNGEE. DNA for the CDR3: TGTGCCAGCAGCGTAGGGCCCGGGACTGAAGCTTTCTTT. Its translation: CASSVGPGTEAFF.

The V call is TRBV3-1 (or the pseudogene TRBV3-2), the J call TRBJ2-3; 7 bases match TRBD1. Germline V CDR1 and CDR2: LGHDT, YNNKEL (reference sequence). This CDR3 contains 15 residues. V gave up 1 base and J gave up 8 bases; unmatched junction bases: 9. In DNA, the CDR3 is TGTGCCAGCAGCCAAGGGACAGGCCCAAAGGGTACGCAGTATTTT. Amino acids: CASSQGTGPKGTQYF.

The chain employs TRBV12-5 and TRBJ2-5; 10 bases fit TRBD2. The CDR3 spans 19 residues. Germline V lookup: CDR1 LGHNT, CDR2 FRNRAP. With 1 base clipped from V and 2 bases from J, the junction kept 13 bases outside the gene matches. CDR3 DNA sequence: TGTGCTAGTGGTTTGGCGCTAGCGGGGGTGCGCCCCCTTCAAGAGACCCAGTACTTC. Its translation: CASGLALAGVRPLQETQYF.

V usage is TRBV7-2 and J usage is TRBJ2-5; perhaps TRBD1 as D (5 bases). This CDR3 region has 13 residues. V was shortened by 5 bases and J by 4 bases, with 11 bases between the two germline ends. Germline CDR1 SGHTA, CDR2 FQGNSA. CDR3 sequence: CASSATDGETQYF. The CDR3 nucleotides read TGTGCCAGCAGCGCGACAGATGGAGAGACCCAGTACTTC. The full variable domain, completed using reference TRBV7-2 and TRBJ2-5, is GAGVSQSPSNKVTEKGKDVELRCDPISGHTALYWYRQSLGQGLEFLIYFQGNSAPDKSGLPSDRFSAERTGGSVSTLTIQRTQQEDSAVYLCASSATDGETQYFGPGTRLLVL.